What follows are 28 T cell receptor beta chains derived from one specimen sequenced in a study of blood T cell repertoires in COVID-19. TCRdb's table, derived via immunoSEQ multiplex PCR, lists solely in-frame clones and lacks some. The profile shows hundreds of thousands of clones, 85% to 90% of them singletons. The sample consisted of PBMCs or T cells enriched from blood (not recorded which). The receptor set was obtained from a man between 45 and 60 years old who had been exposed to COVID-19.

J is TRBJ2-7 and V is TRBV5-1, with 12 bases that match TRBD1. V shed 4 bases, J shed 7 bases, and the junction held 6 bases outside the gene matches. CDR3 length equals 14 residues. The germline CDR1 and CDR2 sequences are SGHRS and YFSETQ. The CDR3 is CASSAGTGGGEQYF. For the CDR3, the DNA is TGCGCCAGCAGCGCAGGGACAGGGGGCGGAGAGCAGTACTTC. Variable domain in full (rest from reference TRBV5-1 and TRBJ2-7): KAGVTQTPRYLIKTRGQQVTLSCSPISGHRSVSWYQQTPGQGLQFLFEYFSETQRNKGNFPGRFSGRQFSNSRSEMNVSTLELGDSALYLCASSAGTGGGEQYFGPGTRLTVT.

This rearrangement joins TRBV24-1 to TRBJ1-2; D remains ambiguous. V shed 1 base and J shed 5 bases, with 4 bases lying between them. The CDR3 runs to 12 residues. Per the germline V gene, CDR1 is KGHDR and CDR2 is SFDVKD. CDR3 coding DNA: TGTGCCACCAGTGATTTAACTTATGGCTACACCTTC. Translated: CATSDLTYGYTF.

The J gene is TRBJ2-3, the V gene TRBV5-5; TRBD1 agrees at 9 bases. Germline CDR1 reads SGHKS; CDR2 reads YYEKEE (reference sequence). This CDR3 spans 16 amino acids. The J segment lost 0 bases and the V segment lost 4 bases, leaving 6 bases of the junction unmatched. The CDR3 DNA reads as TGTGCCAGCAGCACCGGACAGGGGACCAGCACAGATACGCAGTATTTT. It specifies CASSTGQGTSTDTQYF.

This clone has just one count. The chain has TRBV28 and TRBJ1-5; 7 nucleotides line up with TRBD1. Looked up from germline, CDR1 is MDHEN and CDR2 is SYDVKM. The CDR3 totals 12 residues. With V trimmed by 8 bases and J by 2 bases, 0 bases remained unmatched. The CDR3 reads CASGTGNQPQHF. The CDR3 nucleotides read TGTGCCAGCGGGACAGGCAATCAGCCCCAGCATTTT.

The chain employs TRBV9 and TRBJ2-5; TRBD1 aligns across 10 bases. Germline loops: CDR1 SGDLS, CDR2 YYNGEE. The CDR3 has 17 residues. V lost 2 bases, J lost 4 bases, and 11 bases stayed unmatched. CDR3 sequence: CASSVGLGQGQAETQYF. The CDR3 bases are TGTGCCAGCAGCGTTGGCTTGGGACAGGGGCAGGCAGAGACCCAGTACTTC.

A single count supports this clone. The chain couples TRBV24-1 to TRBJ2-5, with 8 bases identical to TRBD2. The CDR3 extends over 15 amino acids. With 4 bases clipped from V and 5 bases from J, the junction kept 8 bases outside the gene matches. Looked up from germline, CDR1 is KGHDR and CDR2 is SFDVKD. The CDR3 loop is CATSDPREGGETQYF. The CDR3 DNA reads TGTGCCACCAGTGACCCTCGGGAGGGAGGGGAGACCCAGTACTTC.

This clone was seen only once. J is TRBJ2-3 and V is TRBV7-2; 7 nucleotides match TRBD1. The CDR3 is made up of 16 amino acids. CDR1 is SGHTA, CDR2 FQGNSA, per germline. With 2 bases clipped from V and 4 bases from J, the junction kept 9 bases outside the gene matches. Written as DNA, the CDR3 is TGTGCCAGCAGCTTATACCCGGGGACAGCCGCAGATACGCAGTATTTT. Its translation is CASSLYPGTAADTQYF.

The chain uses TRBV30 and TRBJ1-2; D ambiguous. Between the trimmed V and J ends, which lost 2 bases and 3 bases, there was a span of 7 bases. This CDR3 is built from 12 residues. Germline CDR1 is GTSNPN and CDR2 is SVGIG (reference sequence). This CDR3 reads CAWSLGDYGYTF. Here the CDR3 DNA reads TGTGCCTGGAGTCTAGGAGACTATGGCTACACCTTC.

The chain couples TRBV24-1 to TRBJ1-2; 7 bases map to TRBD1. The ends lost 3 bases at V and 8 bases at J; junction bases unmatched: 8. The CDR3 has 14 amino acids. The germline V gene encodes CDR1 KGHDR and CDR2 SFDVKD. The CDR3 reads CATSDLYRGGGYTF. The CDR3 DNA is TGTGCCACCAGTGATCTTTACAGGGGTGGCGGCTACACCTTC.

V gene TRBV5-1 combines with J gene TRBJ2-2; TRBD2 might be the D (5 bases). The V gene's germline CDR1 is SGHRS and CDR2 YFSETQ. Trimming removed 2 bases at V and 9 bases at J, with 14 bases between. The CDR3 loop spans 14 amino acids. The CDR3: CASSLDVEGRELFF. The CDR3 coding sequence is TGCGCCAGCAGCTTAGACGTCGAGGGCAGGGAGCTGTTTTTT.

J is TRBJ1-5 and V is TRBV27, with 8 bases fitting TRBD1. J was trimmed by 4 bases and V by 4 bases; bases with no gene match: 3. The CDR3 extends over 14 amino acids. CDR1 and CDR2 (germline): MNHEY, SMNVEV (reference sequence). CDR3 in amino acids: CASSSGQVNQPQHF. DNA for the CDR3: TGTGCCAGCAGTTCGGGACAGGTTAATCAGCCCCAGCATTTT.

The chain joins TRBV9 to TRBJ2-7, with 7 bases lining up with TRBD1. Germline loops: CDR1 SGDLS, CDR2 YYNGEE. This CDR3 region has 14 residues. J was trimmed by 2 bases and V by 3 bases; bases with no gene match: 5. CDR3 in amino acids: CASSAGDSTYEQYF. In nucleotides, the CDR3 is TGTGCCAGCAGCGCCGGGGACAGTACCTACGAGCAGTACTTC.

The V gene is TRBV9, the J gene TRBJ2-3; D is ambiguous. This CDR3 has 12 amino acids. The germline gives CDR1 SGDLS, CDR2 YYNGEE. Trimming took 3 bases from V and 4 from J, leaving 6 bases between them. The CDR3 nucleotides are TGTGCCAGCAGCGCTCAGGCAGATACGCAGTATTTT. This translates into CASSAQADTQYF.

The chain joins TRBV18 to TRBJ2-5, with 11 bases identical to TRBD2. The J segment lost 2 bases and the V segment lost 3 bases, leaving 5 bases of the junction unmatched. The length of the CDR3 is 16 residues. Germline V gene lookup returns CDR1 KGHSH and CDR2 LQKENI. The CDR3 reads CASSPSGTSGQETQYF. CDR3 coding DNA: TGTGCCAGCTCACCCTCCGGGACTAGCGGTCAAGAGACCCAGTACTTC.

The V gene is TRBV6-5, the J gene TRBJ1-5, with TRBD1 matching over 9 bases. Germline V CDR1 and CDR2: MNHEY, SVGAGI. This CDR3 contains 15 residues. V shed 2 bases and J 7 bases; nucleotides not matched to a gene: 6. CDR3 residues: CASSYTGTGWQPQHF. DNA of the CDR3: TGTGCCAGCAGTTACACCGGGACAGGGTGGCAGCCCCAGCATTTT.

The chain recombines TRBV30 with TRBJ1-6, with D tentatively TRBD1 (5 bases). The CDR3 length is 14 residues. Trimming left V 0 bases short and J 8 bases short, with 11 bases between. The germline V gene encodes CDR1 GTSNPN and CDR2 SVGIG (reference sequence). DNA for the CDR3: TGTGCCTGGAGTGTACTAACAGGTGATTCACCCCTCCACTTT. Translation gives CAWSVLTGDSPLHF.

The gene calls are TRBV5-1 and TRBJ1-5, with D possibly TRBD1 on 5 matching bases. Germline CDR1 SGHRS, CDR2 YFSETQ. The CDR3 extends over 16 amino acids. With 6 bases removed from V and 1 base from J, the gap between germline ends came to 17 bases. CDR3 sequence: CASTRWGGKSNQPQHF. In DNA, the CDR3 is TGCGCCAGCACCCGGTGGGGGGGTAAGAGCAATCAGCCCCAGCATTTT.

V is TRBV3-1 (or the pseudogene TRBV3-2) and J is TRBJ2-2; 10 bases are a match to TRBD1. The CDR3 runs 17 residues. The V gene's germline CDR1 is LGHDT and CDR2 YNNKEL (reference sequence). V trimming: 5 bases; J trimming: 4 bases; junction bases outside the gene matches: 10. Here the CDR3 DNA reads TGTGCCAGCAGCAATGGGCCGGGACAGGGGTTCACCGGGGAGCTGTTTTTT. Its translation: CASSNGPGQGFTGELFF.

The V call is TRBV6-5, the J call TRBJ1-1; D ambiguous. V was pared by 2 bases and J by 3 bases, with 7 bases between. The CDR3 loop spans 13 amino acids. Germline V gene sequence: CDR1 MNHEY, CDR2 SVGAGI. CDR3 sequence reads: CASSYGRDTEAFF. CDR3 bases: TGTGCCAGCAGTTACGGTCGGGACACTGAAGCTTTCTTT.

This clone occurred once. This sequence joins TRBV5-1 and TRBJ2-3; 7 bases are shared with TRBD1. V was pared by 2 bases and J by 2 bases, with 5 bases of the junction left unmatched. The CDR3 has 15 amino acids. The germline CDR1 and CDR2 sequences are SGHRS and YFSETQ. The CDR3 here is CASSFGTADTDTQYF. The DNA of the CDR3 is TGCGCCAGCAGCTTTGGGACAGCTGACACAGATACGCAGTATTTT.

This clone was seen a handful of times. J is TRBJ2-7 and V is TRBV5-1; 7 nucleotides align to TRBD1. This CDR3 spans 14 amino acids. Germline CDR1 and CDR2: SGHRS and YFSETQ. Losses at the gene ends were 4 bases for V and 2 bases for J; bases not matched to a gene: 6. Written as DNA, the CDR3 is TGCGCCAGCAGCCCTGGACAGGATCCCTACGAGCAGTACTTC. It translates to CASSPGQDPYEQYF.

The gene calls are TRBV18 and TRBJ1-5; D possibly corresponds to TRBD1 (6 bases). The V gene lost 2 bases and the J gene lost 3 bases, with 8 bases spanning the gap. CDR3 length equals 14 residues. Germline V gene sequence: CDR1 KGHSH, CDR2 LQKENI. CDR3 residues: CASSPGQFNQPQHF. CDR3 coding DNA: TGTGCCAGCTCACCAGGACAGTTCAATCAGCCCCAGCATTTT.

This rearrangement joins TRBV2 to TRBJ1-1; D unclear. The ends were cut back, 11 bases at V and 1 base at J, with 17 bases in the middle. CDR1 and CDR2 from the germline V gene are SNHLY and FYNNEI. The CDR3 has 14 residues. In nucleotides, the CDR3 is TGTGCCGCCCAAACGGGTTTGGAGAACACTGAAGCTTTCTTT. It yields the protein CAAQTGLENTEAFF.

The J gene is TRBJ2-7, the V gene TRBV7-8; 14 bases are shared with TRBD2. This CDR3 is 18 amino acids long. Germline V CDR1 and CDR2: SGHVS, FQNEAQ. Trimming at V came to 4 bases and at J to 4 bases, leaving 12 bases not matched to a gene. CDR3 bases: TGTGCCAGCAGCTCAGGACTAGCGGGAGGCAGTTTGGAATACGAGCAGTACGTC. Amino acids: CASSSGLAGGSLEYEQYV.

This chain links TRBV29-1 with TRBJ1-1, with D maybe TRBD1 (6 bases). This CDR3 region has 13 residues. Germline values: CDR1 SQVTM, CDR2 ANQGSEA. Trimming cost V 7 bases and J 0 bases, with 12 bases left between them. As DNA, the CDR3 is TGCAGCGCGGCGGCAGGGGTGAACACTGAAGCTTTCTTT. The encoded protein is CSAAAGVNTEAFF.

The chain couples TRBV7-9 to TRBJ2-1; 9 bases fit TRBD1. The CDR3 contains 14 residues. J gave up 9 bases and V 5 bases, and 8 bases lay outside the gene matches. Germline V lookup: CDR1 SEHNR, CDR2 FQNEAQ (reference sequence). CDR3 region: CASSPGTGSREQFF. CDR3 bases: TGTGCCAGCAGCCCCGGGACAGGGTCGCGTGAGCAGTTCTTC. Using reference TRBV7-9 and TRBJ2-1 for the parts outside the CDR3, the full variable domain is DTGVSQNPRHKITKRGQNVTFRCDPISEHNRLYWYRQTLGQGPEFLTYFQNEAQLEKSRLLSDRFSAERPKGSFSTLEIQRTEQGDSAMYLCASSPGTGSREQFFGPGTRLTVL.

The chain carries TRBV7-9 and TRBJ1-2; a possible D gene is TRBD1 (6 bases). This CDR3 contains 16 residues. Trimming removed 5 bases from V and 3 bases from J, with 19 bases in between. Germline CDR1 is SEHNR and CDR2 is FQNEAQ (reference sequence). This CDR3 is CASSPHFRGADYGYTF. The CDR3 nucleotides read TGTGCCAGCAGCCCGCACTTTCGGGGGGCAGACTATGGCTACACCTTC.

V usage is TRBV5-1 and J usage is TRBJ1-1, with 10 bases lining up with TRBD1. The length of the CDR3 is 15 residues. V was clipped by 4 bases and J by 5 bases; unmatched bases: 8. CDR1 is SGHRS and CDR2 is YFSETQ in the germline V gene. The CDR3 DNA follows: TGCGCCAGCAGCCGACAGGGGGCAGTTGGGACTGAAGCTTTCTTT. It encodes CASSRQGAVGTEAFF.